The present TCR beta chain was sequenced within a study of spatial heterogeneity in lung cancer. Study context: When follow-up PBMC samples existed, they were sequenced (at a median of about two years after resection).

This CDR3 comprises 15 residues. V was pared by 4 bases and J by 2 bases, with 6 bases of the junction left unmatched. Germline V CDR1 and CDR2: LGHNA, YNFKEQ. Time point defined: blood at routine non-recurrence follow-up after resection. The input material, whole RNA from tumor, nontumor lung or frozen PBMC, was sequenced unsorted. Remarks on this clonotype: The target antigen is unknown.

From the 5' RACE reads, TCRdb called clonotypes with MiXCR, one entry per CDR3 protein. This table has about 120,000 distinct CDR3 sequences, approximately 10% appearing once. General study points: At resection, ubiquitous expanded tumor TCRs appeared in blood more than at follow-up.

The chain has TRBV4-2 and TRBJ2-5, with 8 bases lining up with TRBD2. This specimen was PBMCs, taken at follow-up. This sequence was found in a female donor with early-stage non-small cell lung cancer. The CDR3 is CASSLSGSYQETQYF. CDR3 DNA: TGTGCCAGCAGCCTCAGCGGGAGTTATCAAGAGACCCAGTACTTC.